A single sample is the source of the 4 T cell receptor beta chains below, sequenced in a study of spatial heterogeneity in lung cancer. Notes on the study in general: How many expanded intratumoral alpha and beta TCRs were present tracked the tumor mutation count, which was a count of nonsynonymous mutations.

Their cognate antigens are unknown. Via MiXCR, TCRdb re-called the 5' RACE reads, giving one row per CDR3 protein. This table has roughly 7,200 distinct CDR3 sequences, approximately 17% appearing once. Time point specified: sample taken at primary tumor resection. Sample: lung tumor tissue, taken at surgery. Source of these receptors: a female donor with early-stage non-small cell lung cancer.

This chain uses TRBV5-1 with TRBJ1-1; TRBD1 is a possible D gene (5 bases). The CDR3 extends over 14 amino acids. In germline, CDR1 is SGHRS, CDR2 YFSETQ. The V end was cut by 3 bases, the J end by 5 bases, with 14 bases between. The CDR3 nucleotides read TGCGCCAGCAGCTGGGGACTCGAGGGGACTGAAGCTTTCTTT. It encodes CASSWGLEGTEAFF.

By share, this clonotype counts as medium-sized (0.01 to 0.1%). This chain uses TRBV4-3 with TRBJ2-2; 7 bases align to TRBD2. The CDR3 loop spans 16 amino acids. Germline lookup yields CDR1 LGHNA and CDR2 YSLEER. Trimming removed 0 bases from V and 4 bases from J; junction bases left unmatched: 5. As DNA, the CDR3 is TGCGCCAGCAGCCAAGATCCCGGGGGGAGCACCGGGGAGCTGTTTTTT. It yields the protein CASSQDPGGSTGELFF.

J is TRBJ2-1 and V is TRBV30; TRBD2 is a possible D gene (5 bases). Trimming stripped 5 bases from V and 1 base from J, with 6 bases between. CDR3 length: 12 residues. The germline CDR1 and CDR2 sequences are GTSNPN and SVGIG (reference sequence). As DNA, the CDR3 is TGTGCCTGGCGGGGATCCTACAATGAGCAGTTCTTC. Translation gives CAWRGSYNEQFF. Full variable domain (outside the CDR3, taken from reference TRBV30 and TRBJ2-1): SQTIHQWPATLVQPVGSPLSLECTVEGTSNPNLYWYRQAAGRGLQLLFYSVGIGQISSEVPQNLSASRPQDRQFILSSKKLLLSDSGFYLCAWRGSYNEQFFGPGTRLTVL.

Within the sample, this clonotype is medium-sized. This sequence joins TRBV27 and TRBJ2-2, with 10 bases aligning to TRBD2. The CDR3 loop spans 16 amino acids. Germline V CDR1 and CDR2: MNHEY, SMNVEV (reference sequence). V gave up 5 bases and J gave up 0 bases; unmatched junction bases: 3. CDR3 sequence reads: CASSKLAGTNTGELFF. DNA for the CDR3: TGTGCCAGCAGTAAACTAGCGGGGACGAACACCGGGGAGCTGTTTTTT.